The clone carrying this T cell receptor (beta chain) was counted at least ten times. What it recognizes is unknown. TCRdb re-clonotyped the PCR reads via MiXCR. The table shows over 30,000 clones, with under 20% occurring only once. There were no patients who had received any treatment before thyroid surgery. The data belong to a study of metastatic and nonmetastatic thyroid tumors. Study-wide points: Benign nodules were reported to have significantly lower TCR beta diversity than malignant thyroid tumors, in blood and tumor.

CDR3 length: 15 amino acids. Germline V CDR1 and CDR2: SGHRS, YFSETQ. V gave up 4 bases and J gave up 12 bases; unmatched junction bases: 12. The V gene is TRBV5-1, the J gene TRBJ2-1; 11 bases agree with TRBD2. Sequencing used tumor tissue. The clonotype originates from a female donor with papillary thyroid cancer or a benign thyroid nodule (not recorded which). Some clones in this sample may be carry-over from other donors' samples. The chain's CDR3 is CASSVTSGELQRQFF. CDR3 sequence (DNA): TGCGCCAGCAGCGTGACTAGCGGGGAATTACAGAGGCAGTTCTTC.